Presented here are 18 T cell receptor beta chains from one specimen sequenced in a study of T cell repertoires in ileal Crohn's disease. The method was immunoSEQ multiplex PCR; TCRdb's version includes in-frame clones alone and lacks a portion of them. Seen here are some 17,000 clones, 76% observed once, and the top ten hold 4% to 5%. As for time point: inflamed ileum from the surgical specimen. The sequenced sample consisted of ileal tissue. The receptor set was obtained from an adult with Crohn's disease.

This chain joins TRBV5-1 and TRBJ2-3; 9 bases match TRBD1. The CDR3 sequence is 17 residues long. Germline CDR1 SGHRS, CDR2 YFSETQ. The V gene end was trimmed by 4 bases and the J gene end by 1 base; junction bases not matched to a gene: 10. The CDR3 DNA sequence: TGCGCCAGCAGCCACCAAACAGGGGGCCGGGGCACAGATACGCAGTATTTT. Protein: CASSHQTGGRGTDTQYF. Variable domain in full (rest from reference TRBV5-1 and TRBJ2-3): KAGVTQTPRYLIKTRGQQVTLSCSPISGHRSVSWYQQTPGQGLQFLFEYFSETQRNKGNFPGRFSGRQFSNSRSEMNVSTLELGDSALYLCASSHQTGGRGTDTQYFGPGTRLTVL.

The chain joins TRBV7-2 to TRBJ2-4; tentatively, D is TRBD1 or TRBD2 (5 bases each). The germline CDR1 and CDR2 sequences are SGHTA and FQGNSA. This CDR3 contains 14 residues. V was pared by 2 bases and J by 1 base, with 6 bases between. The CDR3: CASSLWGAKNIQYF. Here the CDR3 DNA reads TGTGCCAGCAGCTTATGGGGGGCCAAAAACATTCAGTACTTC.

This chain links TRBV6-1 with TRBJ2-1; D gene unclear. V was cut by 4 bases and J by 0 bases, with 16 bases left in between. The CDR3 sequence is 17 residues long. Germline V gives CDR1 MNHNS, CDR2 SASEGT. The CDR3 loop is CASSGHVGLGSYNEQFF. CDR3 sequence (DNA): TGTGCCAGCAGTGGACACGTCGGATTAGGCTCCTACAATGAGCAGTTCTTC.

CDR3 loop: CASSLGVFGPQETQYF. The DNA of the CDR3 is TGTGCCAGCAGCTTAGGGGTTTTTGGGCCCCAAGAGACCCAGTACTTC. The chain employs TRBV7-3 and TRBJ2-5; D call uncertain. Per the germline V gene, CDR1 is SGHTA and CDR2 is FQGTGA. The germline V and J ends were trimmed by 2 bases and 1 base, with 14 bases remaining between them. This CDR3 is built from 16 residues.

The genes are TRBV16 and TRBJ1-5, with TRBD1 identical over 9 bases. Germline V gene sequence: CDR1 KGHSY, CDR2 FQNENV. V gave up 5 bases and J gave up 1 base; unmatched junction bases: 6. CDR3 length equals 16 residues. CDR3 sequence (DNA): TGTGCCAGCAGCTCGCGGACAGGGGTGAGCAATCAGCCCCAGCATTTT. As protein: CASSSRTGVSNQPQHF.

This chain joins TRBV11-2 and TRBJ2-7; 7 bases map to TRBD1. V lost 5 bases and J lost 7; bases outside the gene matches: 14. CDR1 and CDR2 from the germline V gene are SGHAT and FQNNGV. The CDR3 is 15 residues long. The CDR3 region is CASSTTPGTAGEQYF. As DNA, the CDR3 is TGTGCCAGCAGCACGACCCCCGGGACAGCAGGAGAGCAGTACTTC.

The chain carries TRBV2 and TRBJ1-5, with 9 bases lining up with TRBD1. Trimming removed 3 bases from V and 7 bases from J; junction bases left unmatched: 4. This CDR3 contains 14 residues. CDR1 and CDR2 from the germline V gene are SNHLY and FYNNEI. The CDR3 DNA is TGTGCCAGCAGTGATAAGGACAGGGGCCAGCCCCAGCATTTT. As protein: CASSDKDRGQPQHF.

The DNA for the CDR3 is TGTGCCAGCAGTGAAAGGGACAGACTTAACTATGGCTACACCTTC. It yields the protein CASSERDRLNYGYTF. The rearrangement uses TRBV6-1 and TRBJ1-2, with TRBD1 identical over 7 bases. The germline V gene encodes CDR1 MNHNS and CDR2 SASEGT. The CDR3 runs to 15 residues. V lost 2 bases and J lost 1; bases outside the gene matches: 4.

The chain employs TRBV6-1 and TRBJ2-7, with 8 bases fitting TRBD1. V lost 2 bases and J lost 12; bases outside the gene matches: 9. Germline V CDR1 and CDR2: MNHNS, SASEGT. The CDR3 has 13 amino acids. CDR3 DNA: TGTGCCAGCAGTGAACCGCAGGGGACAGGTTGGTACTTC. It is translated as CASSEPQGTGWYF.

The gene calls are TRBV10-2 and TRBJ1-1; D is unclear. The CDR3 covers 13 residues. The germline CDR1 and CDR2 sequences are WSHSY and SAAADI. Trimming cost V 5 bases and J 3 bases, with 10 bases left between them. DNA of the CDR3: TGCGCCAGCAGTCTGGGGTCCGACACTGAAGCTTTCTTT. Residues: CASSLGSDTEAFF.

J is TRBJ2-1 and V is TRBV2, with D maybe TRBD2 (5 bases). CDR3 length equals 13 residues. Germline V gene data show CDR1 as SNHLY and CDR2 as FYNNEI. Between the trimmed V and J ends, which lost 8 bases and 0 bases, there was a span of 8 bases. CDR3: CASGRDSYNEQFF. The CDR3 DNA reads TGTGCCAGCGGTCGGGACTCCTACAATGAGCAGTTCTTC.

The CDR3 protein is CASSWAPGQGGDTQYF. In nucleotides, the CDR3 is TGCGCCAGCAGCTGGGCTCCGGGACAGGGGGGAGATACGCAGTATTTT. The V gene is TRBV5-1, the J gene TRBJ2-3; 11 bases align to TRBD1. Germline CDR1 is SGHRS and CDR2 is YFSETQ. V gave up 3 bases and J gave up 5 bases; unmatched junction bases: 8. The CDR3 sequence is 16 residues long. Full variable domain (outside the CDR3, taken from reference TRBV5-1 and TRBJ2-3): KAGVTQTPRYLIKTRGQQVTLSCSPISGHRSVSWYQQTPGQGLQFLFEYFSETQRNKGNFPGRFSGRQFSNSRSEMNVSTLELGDSALYLCASSWAPGQGGDTQYFGPGTRLTVL.

The rearrangement links TRBV6-5 to TRBJ2-5; 7 nucleotides match TRBD1. CDR1 and CDR2 from the germline V gene are MNHEY and SVGAGI. This CDR3 comprises 15 residues. J was trimmed by 7 bases and V by 7 bases; bases with no gene match: 15. The CDR3 bases are TGTGCCAGCATTGGTTACAGGGGCTCGTCCGGGACCCAGTACTTC. It encodes CASIGYRGSSGTQYF.

The rearrangement joins TRBV6-1 to TRBJ2-1, with 11 bases aligning to TRBD2. In germline, CDR1 is MNHNS, CDR2 SASEGT. Trimming cost V 4 bases and J 2 bases; bases outside gene matches: 4. CDR3 length: 16 residues. CDR3 sequence reads: CASSARLAGTYNEQFF. CDR3 coding DNA: TGTGCCAGCAGTGCAAGACTAGCGGGGACCTACAATGAGCAGTTCTTC.

In its sample, this clone was seen a few times. The chain carries TRBV5-1 and TRBJ2-5, with D unresolved. Germline V lookup: CDR1 SGHRS, CDR2 YFSETQ. The CDR3 has 14 residues. V dropped 1 base and J dropped 2 bases, with 9 bases sitting between them. Written as DNA, the CDR3 is TGCGCCAGCAGCTTGAGCCCCGGTCAAGAGACCCAGTACTTC. It translates to CASSLSPGQETQYF.

J is TRBJ2-1 and V is TRBV5-6; TRBD1 aligns across 9 bases. V gave up 4 bases and J gave up 9 bases; unmatched junction bases: 11. This CDR3 region has 15 residues. Looked up from germline, CDR1 is SGHDT and CDR2 is YYEEEE. CDR3 coding DNA: TGTGCCAGCAGCCCAGGGGACAGGGAGTTCGCTGAGCAGTTCTTC. This gives the protein CASSPGDREFAEQFF. Using reference TRBV5-6 and TRBJ2-1 for the parts outside the CDR3, the full variable domain is DAGVTQSPTHLIKTRGQQVTLRCSPKSGHDTVSWYQQALGQGPQFIFQYYEEEERQRGNFPDRFSGHQFPNYSSELNVNALLLGDSALYLCASSPGDREFAEQFFGPGTRLTVL.

The genes are TRBV6-5 and TRBJ2-5; TRBD2 agrees at 12 bases. CDR3 length equals 16 residues. V was pared by 0 bases and J by 2 bases, with 1 base of the junction left unmatched. Germline CDR1 reads MNHEY; CDR2 reads SVGAGI. In DNA, the CDR3 is TGTGCCAGCAGTTACTCCGGGACTAGCGGGCAAGAGACCCAGTACTTC. Its protein product is CASSYSGTSGQETQYF.

This clone was found once. V usage is TRBV2 and J usage is TRBJ2-6, with D unclear. Germline assignment: CDR1 SNHLY and CDR2 FYNNEI. CDR3 length: 16 amino acids. Trimming left V 1 base short and J 0 bases short, with 7 bases between. The CDR3: CASSEGVRSGANVLTF. The CDR3 DNA sequence: TGTGCCAGCAGTGAAGGGGTCCGCTCTGGGGCCAACGTCCTGACTTTC.